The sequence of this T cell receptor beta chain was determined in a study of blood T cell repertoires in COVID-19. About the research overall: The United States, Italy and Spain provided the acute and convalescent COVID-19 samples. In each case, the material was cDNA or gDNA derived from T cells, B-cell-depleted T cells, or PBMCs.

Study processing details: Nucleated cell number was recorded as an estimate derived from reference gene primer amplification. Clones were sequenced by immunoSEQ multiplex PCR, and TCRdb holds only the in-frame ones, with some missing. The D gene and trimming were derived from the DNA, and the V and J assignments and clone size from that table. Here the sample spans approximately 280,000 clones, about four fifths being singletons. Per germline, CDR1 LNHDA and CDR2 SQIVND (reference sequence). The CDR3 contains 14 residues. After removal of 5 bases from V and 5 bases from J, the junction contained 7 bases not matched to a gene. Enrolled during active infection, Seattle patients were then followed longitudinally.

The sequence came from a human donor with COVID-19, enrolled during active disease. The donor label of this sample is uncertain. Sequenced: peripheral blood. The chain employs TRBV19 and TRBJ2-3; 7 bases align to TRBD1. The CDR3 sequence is CASSQNRDRDTQYF. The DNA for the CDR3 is TGTGCCAGTAGTCAAAACCGGGACAGAGATACGCAGTATTTT.